These 11 T cell receptor beta chains were all obtained from the same sample, sequenced in a study of blood T cells in healthy people across ages. A sample-barcoded 5' primer and a J-beta primer mix were used in a second PCR of about 7 to 12 cycles. TCRdb itself ran the 5' RACE reads through MiXCR, one entry per CDR3 protein. The repertoire holds some 1.6 million distinct CDR3 sequences, roughly 32% seen once, with 11% in the top ten. The sequenced sample consisted of blood. These receptor sequences come from a woman younger than 45 in good health.

V and J are TRBV4-2 and TRBJ2-1; 12 bases align to TRBD2. Germline V gene data show CDR1 as LGHNA and CDR2 as YNFKEQ. V lost 6 bases, J lost 5 bases, and 5 bases stayed unmatched. The CDR3 extends over 15 amino acids. CDR3 in DNA: TGTGCCAGCAGTCTAGCGGGGGGGCTTGACAATGAGCAGTTCTTC. Translated, it gives CASSLAGGLDNEQFF.

This clonotype occurred a few times. This chain connects TRBV27 to TRBJ2-3; TRBD2 aligns across 14 bases. The germline CDR1 and CDR2 sequences are MNHEY and SMNVEV (reference sequence). The CDR3 runs to 15 residues. With V trimmed by 8 bases and J by 1 base, 2 bases remained unmatched. CDR3 nucleotide sequence: TGTGCCAGCCGACTAGCGGGGGGGGGCACAGATACGCAGTATTTT. Protein: CASRLAGGGTDTQYF.

The V call is TRBV12-3 or TRBV12-4, the J call TRBJ1-1; D is unclear. The CDR3 runs to 14 residues. The V gene lost 2 bases and the J gene lost 1 base, with 8 bases spanning the gap. CDR3 bases: TGTGCCAGCAGTTTACAGACCGGGAACACTGAAGCTTTCTTT. Residues: CASSLQTGNTEAFF.

The rearrangement joins TRBV5-1 to TRBJ2-7; 8 positions agree with TRBD2. The germline CDR1 and CDR2 sequences are SGHRS and YFSETQ. V dropped 5 bases and J dropped 4; count of bases not matched to a gene: 11. The CDR3 sequence is 15 residues long. CDR3 loop: CASSSRFAGGYEQYF. In nucleotides, the CDR3 is TGCGCCAGCAGTTCCCGTTTTGCGGGGGGATACGAGCAGTACTTC.

The V call is TRBV7-8, the J call TRBJ2-7; 8 bases fit TRBD1. The CDR3 is made up of 17 amino acids. Germline loops: CDR1 SGHVS, CDR2 FQNEAQ. Germline trimming cut 1 base from V and 3 bases from J; bases unmatched to any gene: 11. Here the CDR3 DNA reads TGTGCCAGCAGCTTAGAGGCCCAGGGGGCGTTCGGCTACGAGCAGTACTTC. Translated, it gives CASSLEAQGAFGYEQYF. Variable domain in full (rest from reference TRBV7-8 and TRBJ2-7): GAGVSQSPRYKVAKRGQDVALRCDPISGHVSLFWYQQALGQGPEFLTYFQNEAQLDKSGLPSDRFFAERPEGSVSTLKIQRTQQEDSAVYLCASSLEAQGAFGYEQYFGPGTRLTVT.

Notes on this clonotype: Because it lacks the conserved phenylalanine or tryptophan at the end, this CDR3 is likely a read error. DNA for the CDR3: TGTGCCATCAGTGAGGGACAGGGGAATTCACCCCTCCACTTG. Protein: CAISEGQGNSPLHL. This chain uses TRBV10-3 with TRBJ1-6; 9 positions agree with TRBD1. The J segment lost 7 bases and the V segment lost 2 bases, leaving 0 bases of the junction unmatched. The CDR3 runs to 14 residues. Germline lookup yields CDR1 ENHRY and CDR2 SYGVKD.

This clonotype has ten or more counts. The chain combines TRBV29-1 with TRBJ2-7, with D possibly TRBD1 on 6 matching bases. The CDR3 spans 15 residues. The germline V gene encodes CDR1 SQVTM and CDR2 ANQGSEA. With 0 bases removed from V and 6 bases from J, the gap between germline ends came to 18 bases. The CDR3 region has the DNA TGCAGCGTTGAAGATCCCGGGACACGAGGCGGCGAGCAGTACTTC. It yields the protein CSVEDPGTRGGEQYF.

This clonotype was observed a single time. This rearrangement joins TRBV7-3 to TRBJ2-1, with 7 bases identical to TRBD2. TRBJ2-7 matches the DNA end more closely, so the J call is doubtful. Germline values: CDR1 SGHTA, CDR2 FQGTGA. This CDR3 region has 15 residues. CDR3 region: CASSEPGGLYNEQYF. CDR3 bases: TGTGCCAGCAGCGAGCCGGGGGGTCTATACAATGAGCAGTACTTC.

As regards this clonotype: A much larger clone differs from this one at a single base, so this may be a read error. The chain carries TRBV3-1 and TRBJ2-1; D not certain. The CDR3 totals 12 residues. CDR1 is LGHDT, CDR2 YNNKEL, per germline (reference sequence). CDR3 in DNA: TGTGCCAGCAGCCGAAGGTCAGATGAGCAGTTATTC. This codes for CASSRRSDEQLF.

This clonotype showed up just a few times. The chain uses TRBV24-1 and TRBJ2-1; 12 bases are a match to TRBD2. CDR1 is KGHDR, CDR2 SFDVKD, per germline. The junction had 8 bases not matched to a gene; V was cut back by 5 bases and J by 7 bases. The CDR3 contains 16 residues. The chain's CDR3 is CATSGLTSGRINEQFF. CDR3 sequence (DNA): TGTGCCACCAGTGGGCTGACTAGCGGGAGAATTAATGAGCAGTTCTTC.

The CDR3: CASSYSEKLPKSNQPQHF. DNA of the CDR3: TGTGCCAGCAGTTACTCGGAGAAGTTACCGAAAAGCAATCAGCCCCAGCATTTT. This chain links TRBV6-5 with TRBJ1-5; D is undetermined. Germline V lookup: CDR1 MNHEY, CDR2 SVGAGI. The CDR3 extends over 18 amino acids. The germline V and J ends were trimmed by 0 bases and 1 base, with 16 bases remaining between them.